The sequence of this T cell receptor beta chain was determined in a study of T-cell memory formation after mild COVID-19. Study as a whole: Among the donors, TCR clusters were largely specific to each donor. Notes on the study in general: The appearance of some responding clones in pre-infection memory suggested that cross-reactive memory joined. Contracting clones from day 15 to 85 showed balanced CD4/CD8; later expanders favored CD4+.

The length of the CDR3 is 16 residues. Trimming at V came to 5 bases and at J to 6 bases, leaving 8 bases not matched to a gene. The germline CDR1 and CDR2 sequences are ENHRY and SYGVKD. A 5'RACE reaction primed in the constant segment made cDNA libraries of TCR alpha and TCR beta, and these carried sample barcodes and UMIs. TCRdb fed the 5' RACE reads into MiXCR, producing one record per CDR3 protein. The sample lists about 440,000 distinct CDR3 sequences, roughly 20% occurring once. A word on this clonotype: The antigen is not known.

This chain links TRBV10-3 with TRBJ2-5; 14 bases agree with TRBD2. This clonotype was sampled from an adult woman who had mild COVID-19 (a few samples of this study predate the infection). Cell type and time point are not known. The sample taken for sequencing was PBMCs or a T cell subset sorted from them (not recorded which). CDR3 sequence: CAISSGTSGGRQTQYF. CDR3 coding DNA: TGTGCCATCAGTTCCGGGACTAGCGGGGGAAGACAGACCCAGTACTTC.